This TCR beta chain was recorded in a study of T cell responses to AZD1222 COVID-19 vaccine listed by TCRdb under 2021. As for the study more broadly: Because spike-specific TCR depth and breadth did not differ between the two schedules, AZD1222 recipients who got a second dose at roughly 4 weeks were pooled with those who got a second dose at roughly 12 weeks. A total of just over 230 trial participants underwent TCR sequencing, of whom under 220 had received two doses of AZD1222 and approximately 26 had received two doses of the MenACWY control vaccine. Enrollment into the trials was organized by age into subgroups of 18-55, 56-69 and 70-plus years, and those subgroups contained approximately 160, 26 and 62 TCR-sequenced participants, respectively.

Taken from the germline V gene (reference sequence), the CDR1 and CDR2 loops are LGHDT and YNNKEL. Inclusive of the bounding cysteine and phenylalanine, the CDR3 is 15 residues long. Solely the CDR3 DNA is kept, with 45 bases framed from the first base. V is pared back by 2 bases and J by 4 bases, with 14 bases lying between the germline termini. Concerning this clone: Its antigen is unknown. No clone much larger than this one lies a single base away; base qualities are absent.

The time point label, read with the paper, signifies: baseline before first vaccination. Vaccinee samples were obtained from the UK trials COV001 and COV002, which included a single-blind randomized controlled phase 2/3 trial of AZD1222 (ChAdOx1 nCoV-19) in healthy adults. Trial participant PBMC samples were collected at day 0 and day 28 after the second dose for TCRbeta chain sequencing. The study at large found these results: Most participants were white British and females outnumbered males, and the authors suggested that clonal diversity may have been underestimated. The whole spike protein was spanned by vaccine-associated CD4 TCRs, and dominant responses were seen in regions 160-218 and 743-854. Reportedly, almost half of the unique spike-specific TCRs recognized epitopes lying outside the regions that are mutated in the B.1.351 and B.1.1.7 variants. Conclusions about previously exposed vaccinees are limited because only five or six AZD1222 recipients were SARS-CoV-2 seropositive at baseline. After two AZD1222 doses, both the breadth and the depth of spike-specific TCRs were significantly higher than at day 0 and than in MenACWY recipients. In the small 56-69-year group, the increase in depth fell short of significance, most likely because of low power. No day 14 peak-response samples were available, so repertoires were characterized only after the peak T cell response.

The CDR3 regions of human TCRbeta chains were subjected to immunosequencing. As for how the authors treated the data: Repertoire TCRs were matched against a reference library of SARS-CoV-2-specific TCRs generated with the MIRA antigen-specificity platform. Breadth meant the fraction of unique TCRs that were SARS-CoV-2-associated, whereas depth meant the fraction of total T cells that were SARS-CoV-2-associated. Each spike-specific TCR was assigned to its reactive spike region and to a CD4 or CD8 class using the MIRA data. Log10-transformed breadth and depth values were compared by one-way ANOVA with Sidak's multiple comparisons tests. TCRdb retrieved this table from immuneACCESS and kept in-frame rearrangements only. Not all clones are present; in checked studies, unresolved V genes account for under half, and no reason is known for the remainder. The V and J calls and clone size are taken from that table; D and trimming were inferred from the DNA. Here the sample has over 150,000 clones; 90% occur a single time. Around 3% of the sample belongs to the ten largest clones.

This chain joins TRBV3-1 (or the pseudogene TRBV3-2) to TRBJ1-2; the D gene is perhaps TRBD1, from 5 matching bases. The sequencing used peripheral blood, collected on day 0 of AZD1222 vaccination. The origin of this receptor is an adult in good health. The sequenced DNA: TGTGCCAGCAGCCAATGGGACCTAACGGCCTATGGCTACACCTTC. Translated, it gives CASSQWDLTAYGYTF.